The 25 T cell receptor beta chains reported below all come from one sample, sequenced in a study of blood T cell repertoires in COVID-19 (dated by TCRdb to 2018 to 2020). Library preparation employed the immunoSEQ multiplex PCR assay. TCRdb carries this immuneACCESS record with in-frame sequences only. Its versions omit some clonotypes, under half of them owing to an unresolved V gene in the studies checked, with the rest unexplained. The sample includes over 65,000 clones, with 70% to 90% observed a single time. The ten biggest clones cover roughly an eighth of the sample. The sample comprised peripheral blood. These receptors were taken from a human donor in a cohort sampled during active COVID-19.

CDR3 DNA sequence: TGTGCCAGCAGTGCAGGACAGGGCGATGGCTACACCTTC. This gives the protein CASSAGQGDGYTF. The V and J genes are TRBV9 and TRBJ1-2, with 8 bases aligning to TRBD1. CDR1 and CDR2 from the germline V gene are SGDLS and YYNGEE. This CDR3 has 13 residues. The junction had 6 bases not matched to a gene; V was cut back by 5 bases and J by 6 bases.

This clone appeared once. This chain links TRBV5-6 with TRBJ2-7; 7 bases map to TRBD1. The CDR3 totals 11 residues. Germline V CDR1 and CDR2: SGHDT, YYEEEE. The J segment lost 6 bases and the V segment lost 4 bases, leaving 1 base of the junction unmatched. CDR3 amino acids: CASSRQGEQYF. In nucleotides, the CDR3 is TGTGCCAGCAGCCGACAGGGCGAGCAGTACTTC.

CDR3 loop: CAGHPGQGAYNEQFF. For the CDR3, the DNA is TGTGCCGGGCACCCCGGTCAGGGGGCATACAATGAGCAGTTCTTC. The chain links TRBV6-5 to TRBJ2-1; 8 bases fit TRBD1. Unmatched junction bases numbered 13, after V lost 11 bases and J lost 4 bases. Germline CDR1 is MNHEY and CDR2 is SVGAGI. The CDR3 spans 15 residues.

This chain's CDR3 is CARGGAIQETQYF. The DNA of the CDR3 is TGTGCCAGGGGGGGGGCGATACAAGAGACCCAGTACTTC. The chain combines TRBV6-5 with TRBJ2-5; weak D call: TRBD2 (7 bases). The germline V and J ends were trimmed by 9 bases and 2 bases, with 13 bases remaining between them. Germline V lookup: CDR1 MNHEY, CDR2 SVGAGI. The CDR3 has 13 residues.

V usage is TRBV2 and J usage is TRBJ1-1, with 9 bases lining up with TRBD1. With 4 bases clipped from V and 11 bases from J, the junction kept 8 bases outside the gene matches. CDR1 is SNHLY and CDR2 is FYNNEI in the germline V gene. The CDR3 consists of 13 residues. In DNA form, the CDR3 reads TGTGCCAGCAGTGCCACAGGGGGCGTGGGCGCTTTCTTT. This codes for CASSATGGVGAFF.

This sequence joins TRBV4-1 and TRBJ2-7; TRBD1 matches at 11 bases. The CDR3 extends over 16 amino acids. The trim removed 0 bases at V and 9 bases at J, leaving 10 bases unmatched. Germline-derived CDR1 and CDR2 are MGHRA and YSYEKL. The DNA for the CDR3 is TGCGCCAGCAGCCAAGATACGGGGACAGGGGGATACTTGCAGTACTTC. The encoded protein is CASSQDTGTGGYLQYF.

This clone was counted once. The J gene is TRBJ2-4, the V gene TRBV27; weak D call: TRBD2 (6 bases). Trimming stripped 6 bases from V and 1 base from J, with 16 bases between. Germline values: CDR1 MNHEY, CDR2 SMNVEV (reference sequence). There are 16 residues in the CDR3. The CDR3 reads CASRRRPGLAKNIQYF. The DNA of the CDR3 is TGTGCCAGCAGACGCCGACCGGGACTGGCCAAAAACATTCAGTACTTC.

J is TRBJ1-6 and V is TRBV4-1; no reliable D call. The germline V and J ends were trimmed by 4 bases and 9 bases, with 10 bases remaining between them. The CDR3 has 13 amino acids. Germline V gene data show CDR1 as MGHRA and CDR2 as YSYEKL. This CDR3 reads CASSLPEASPLHF. As DNA, the CDR3 is TGCGCCAGCAGCCTCCCCGAGGCTTCACCCCTCCACTTT.

Worth noting for this clone: Other nucleotide sequences in the sample specify the same CDR3. The gene calls are TRBV7-2 and TRBJ2-3, with 8 bases that match TRBD2. CDR1 is SGHTA and CDR2 is FQGNSA in the germline V gene. Unmatched junction bases numbered 2, after V lost 3 bases and J lost 0 bases. The CDR3 covers 15 residues. The CDR3: CASSFTSGSTDTQYF. The CDR3 coding sequence is TGTGCCAGCAGCTTTACTAGCGGTAGCACAGATACGCAGTATTTT.

The V gene is TRBV6-6, the J gene TRBJ2-3; tentatively, D is TRBD2 (6 bases). Germline CDR1 is MNHNY and CDR2 is SVGAGI (reference sequence). The CDR3 length is 13 residues. Deletions cut 4 bases from V and 7 bases from J, with 12 bases between. CDR3 nucleotides: TGTGCCAGCAGTTCTGAGACTAGGAATACGCAGTATTTT. Its translation: CASSSETRNTQYF.

The rearrangement joins TRBV19 to TRBJ1-5, with 7 bases that match TRBD1. CDR3 length: 14 amino acids. The germline V gene has CDR1 LNHDA and CDR2 SQIVND (reference sequence). The J segment lost 1 base and the V segment lost 8 bases, leaving 5 bases of the junction unmatched. CDR3 sequence reads: CASRTGYSNQPQHF. As DNA, the CDR3 is TGTGCCAGTCGGACAGGCTACAGCAATCAGCCCCAGCATTTT. The complete variable domain, with remaining parts taken from reference TRBV19 and TRBJ1-5, reads DGGITQSPKYLFRKEGQNVTLSCEQNLNHDAMYWYRQDPGQGLRLIYYSQIVNDFQKGDIAEGYSVSREKKESFPLTVTSAQKNPTAFYLCASRTGYSNQPQHFGDGTRLSIL.

In its sample, this clone was seen once. The chain carries TRBV2 and TRBJ2-1, with D possibly matching TRBD2 (6 bases). The CDR3 covers 20 residues. V lost 4 bases and J lost 0, with 25 bases in between. The V gene's germline CDR1 is SNHLY and CDR2 FYNNEI. The CDR3: CASSGGRARGGMSSYNEQFF. As DNA, the CDR3 is TGTGCCAGCAGTGGCGGAAGGGCGCGGGGTGGTATGAGCTCCTACAATGAGCAGTTCTTC. The variable domain in full, with the rest retrieved from reference TRBV2 and TRBJ2-1, is EPEVTQTPSHQVTQMGQEVILRCVPISNHLYFYWYRQILGQKVEFLVSFYNNEISEKSEIFDDQFSVERPDGSNFTLKIRSTKLEDSAMYFCASSGGRARGGMSSYNEQFFGPGTRLTVL.

The J gene is TRBJ2-3, the V gene TRBV24-1; D is perhaps TRBD1 (5 bases). This CDR3 contains 14 residues. CDR1 is KGHDR and CDR2 is SFDVKD in the germline V gene. Between the trimmed V and J ends, which lost 2 bases and 6 bases, there was a span of 11 bases. In DNA, the CDR3 is TGTGCCACCAGTGATTCCAGGGTAGGCGATACGCAGTATTTT. Amino acid sequence: CATSDSRVGDTQYF.

The gene calls are TRBV15 and TRBJ2-3; 14 nucleotides align to TRBD2. The trim removed 5 bases at V and 2 bases at J, leaving 9 bases unmatched. The CDR3 extends over 18 amino acids. Germline lookup yields CDR1 LNHNV and CDR2 YYDKDF (reference sequence). The CDR3 DNA sequence: TGTGCCACCAGCCTAGGACTAGCGGGGGGTCCTTACACAGATACGCAGTATTTT. It codes for CATSLGLAGGPYTDTQYF.

The chain employs TRBV5-1 and TRBJ2-3, with D hard to call. CDR1 and CDR2 from the germline V gene are SGHRS and YFSETQ. The CDR3 length is 13 residues. The ends were cut back, 2 bases at V and 4 bases at J, with 8 bases in the middle. CDR3 DNA sequence: TGCGCCAGCAGCTTCGACTGGGCAGATACGCAGTATTTT. This encodes CASSFDWADTQYF.

J is TRBJ1-2 and V is TRBV19, with D possibly TRBD1 on 5 matching bases. In germline, CDR1 is LNHDA, CDR2 SQIVND (reference sequence). V lost 7 bases to trimming and J lost 6 bases, with 18 bases between them. CDR3 length: 14 residues. CDR3: CASTISGGRNGYTF. CDR3 DNA sequence: TGTGCCAGTACCATCAGCGGGGGACGAAATGGCTACACCTTC.

The chain links TRBV10-3 to TRBJ2-3; 10 bases agree with TRBD2. This CDR3 contains 17 residues. V was pared by 7 bases and J by 2 bases, with 12 bases of the junction left unmatched. Germline CDR1 and CDR2: ENHRY and SYGVKD. CDR3 in amino acids: CAITLAGGHFDTDTQYF. The CDR3 DNA sequence: TGTGCCATCACCTTAGCGGGGGGCCACTTTGACACAGATACGCAGTATTTT.

In its sample, this clone was seen once. The rearrangement links TRBV30 to TRBJ1-6; 7 bases fit TRBD1. Losses at the gene ends were 0 bases for V and 9 bases for J; bases not matched to a gene: 5. The germline CDR1 and CDR2 sequences are GTSNPN and SVGIG (reference sequence). This CDR3 has 14 residues. The CDR3 nucleotides are TGTGCCTGGAGTGTATCCCGGACAGGTTCACCCCTCCACTTT. It codes for CAWSVSRTGSPLHF.

This clone occurred a few times. This chain joins TRBV6-4 and TRBJ1-6; a weak D match, TRBD1 (5 bases). The CDR3 length is 14 residues. Germline V gene sequence: CDR1 MRHNA, CDR2 SNTAGT. Trimming pared 4 bases from V and 9 bases from J, leaving 13 bases between. In nucleotides, the CDR3 is TGTGCCAGCAGTGGGACGCCAGGGTGTTCACCCCTCCACTTT. It is translated as CASSGTPGCSPLHF.

The CDR3, as DNA: TGTGCCAGCAGCCGACAGGGGAGCGAGACCCAGTACTTC. It translates to CASSRQGSETQYF. V usage is TRBV28 and J usage is TRBJ2-5, with 8 positions matching TRBD1. Germline CDR1 is MDHEN and CDR2 is SYDVKM. The V and J ends lost 6 bases and 5 bases, in that order; junction bases with no gene match: 5. CDR3 size: 13 residues.

V usage is TRBV7-9 and J usage is TRBJ2-1, with 7 bases matching TRBD1. The CDR3 is made up of 15 amino acids. V lost 1 base, J lost 2 bases, and 2 bases stayed unmatched. Germline V gene lookup returns CDR1 SEHNR and CDR2 FQNEAQ (reference sequence). The CDR3 coding sequence is TGTGCCAGCAGCTTAGGGGGACAGACCTACAATGAGCAGTTCTTC. This encodes CASSLGGQTYNEQFF.

This clone was seen more than once but under ten times. The genes are TRBV7-6 and TRBJ2-5, with D perhaps TRBD2 (5 bases). This CDR3 comprises 14 residues. CDR1 is SGHVS, CDR2 FNYEAQ, per germline. Trimming pared 5 bases from V and 5 bases from J, leaving 15 bases between. The CDR3 bases are TGTGCCAGCAGCCCGGGGTCGGTCGAGGAGACCCAGTACTTC. It codes for CASSPGSVEETQYF. The whole variable domain, remainder taken from reference TRBV7-6 and TRBJ2-5, is GAGVSQSPRYKVTKRGQDVALRCDPISGHVSLYWYRQALGQGPEFLTYFNYEAQQDKSGLPNDRFSAERPEGSISTLTIQRTEQRDSAMYRCASSPGSVEETQYFGPGTRLLVL.

The J gene is TRBJ2-7, the V gene TRBV7-8, with 9 nucleotides matching TRBD1. Trimming removed 0 bases from V and 1 base from J; junction bases left unmatched: 4. The CDR3 has 16 residues. The germline V gene encodes CDR1 SGHVS and CDR2 FQNEAQ. In DNA form, the CDR3 reads TGTGCCAGCAGCTTAGCCGCGGGACAGGGTTCCTACGAGCAGTACTTC. This sequence encodes CASSLAAGQGSYEQYF. The variable domain in full, completed from reference TRBV7-8 and TRBJ2-7, reads GAGVSQSPRYKVAKRGQDVALRCDPISGHVSLFWYQQALGQGPEFLTYFQNEAQLDKSGLPSDRFFAERPEGSVSTLKIQRTQQEDSAVYLCASSLAAGQGSYEQYFGPGTRLTVT.

The chain has TRBV11-3 and TRBJ2-4, with a weak D call TRBD2 (5 bases). V was cut by 5 bases and J by 5 bases, with 10 bases left in between. CDR1 is SGHNT and CDR2 is YENEEA in the germline V gene. The CDR3 extends over 13 amino acids. CDR3 protein: CASSPGSQNIQYF. For the CDR3, the DNA is TGTGCCAGCAGCCCGGGGTCCCAAAACATTCAGTACTTC.

The chain uses TRBV7-2 and TRBJ2-5; TRBD2 agrees at 9 bases. CDR1 and CDR2 from the germline V gene are SGHTA and FQGNSA. CDR3 length: 18 amino acids. The junction had 15 bases not matched to a gene; V was cut back by 3 bases and J by 4 bases. The CDR3 sequence is CASSFRGGAVPPPETQYF. The DNA for the CDR3 is TGTGCCAGCAGCTTTCGCGGGGGGGCGGTCCCCCCCCCAGAGACCCAGTACTTC.